The 18 T cell receptor beta chains below come from one sample, sequenced in a study of blood T cell repertoires in COVID-19. Sequencing was performed with immunoSEQ multiplex PCR; in TCRdb, only in-frame clones are kept and a portion is missing. The sample contains 150,000 to 200,000 clones, roughly 84% of which appear only once. The sample comprised PBMCs or T cells enriched from blood (not recorded which). The origin of the receptors is a woman in her sixties or seventies who had recovered from COVID-19.

The V and J genes are TRBV29-1 and TRBJ2-1; 8 positions match TRBD2. The junction had 10 bases not matched to a gene; V was cut back by 5 bases and J by 7 bases. The germline V gene has CDR1 SQVTM and CDR2 ANQGSEA. There are 14 residues in the CDR3. The CDR3 spells CSVSLAGQGNEQFF. CDR3 bases: TGCAGCGTTTCCCTAGCGGGCCAAGGAAATGAGCAGTTCTTC.

This clone was found once. The chain recombines TRBV4-1 with TRBJ1-3; D might be TRBD1 (5 bases). The germline CDR1 and CDR2 sequences are MGHRA and YSYEKL. V lost 3 bases and J lost 6, with 21 bases in between. This CDR3 comprises 17 residues. CDR3 nucleotide sequence: TGCGCCAGCAGCCACCCCCCGGGGGACCGGAGAGAAAACACCATATATTTT. Encoded protein: CASSHPPGDRRENTIYF.

This chain joins TRBV11-2 and TRBJ2-3; D remains unclear. CDR1 and CDR2 (germline): SGHAT, FQNNGV. V dropped 4 bases and J dropped 0 bases, with 11 bases sitting between them. The CDR3 extends over 15 amino acids. The CDR3 sequence is CASSSLFVSTDTQYF. In nucleotides, the CDR3 is TGTGCCAGCAGCTCGTTATTTGTGAGCACAGATACGCAGTATTTT.

The chain links TRBV3-1 (or the pseudogene TRBV3-2) to TRBJ1-1; no firm D call. CDR1 and CDR2 from the germline V gene are LGHDT and YNNKEL (reference sequence). V was cut by 8 bases and J by 1 base, with 11 bases left in between. The CDR3 is 13 amino acids. Here the CDR3 DNA reads TGTGCCAGCGGGAGTCGAGCGAACACTGAAGCTTTCTTT. Protein product: CASGSRANTEAFF.

This sequence joins TRBV30 and TRBJ2-3; tentatively, D is TRBD2 (5 bases). Trimming took off 0 bases at V and 2 bases at J, with 6 bases between the two ends. Germline V gives CDR1 GTSNPN, CDR2 SVGIG (reference sequence). The CDR3 consists of 13 residues. CDR3 sequence reads: CAWSVSDTDTQYF. CDR3 DNA: TGTGCCTGGAGTGTTAGCGACACAGATACGCAGTATTTT.

The V call is TRBV5-1, the J call TRBJ1-6, with D perhaps TRBD1 (6 bases). The CDR3 runs to 15 residues. The germline V and J ends were trimmed by 4 bases and 5 bases, with 13 bases remaining between them. Per germline, CDR1 SGHRS and CDR2 YFSETQ. The CDR3 coding sequence is TGCGCCAGCAGCACACAGGGTGGGGATAATTCACCCCTCCACTTT. Residues: CASSTQGGDNSPLHF.

The chain uses TRBV6-1 and TRBJ1-6; 8 bases are shared with TRBD1. Trimming took 4 bases from V and 5 from J; bases not matched to a gene: 7. CDR3 length: 16 residues. Germline lookup yields CDR1 MNHNS and CDR2 SASEGT. The DNA for the CDR3 is TGTGCCAGCAGTGGGACAGGGCTGAGAAATAATTCACCCCTCCACTTT. Its translation: CASSGTGLRNNSPLHF.

This rearrangement joins TRBV11-2 to TRBJ2-7, with 7 bases identical to TRBD2. J lost 6 bases, V lost 5 bases, and 22 bases had no gene match. This CDR3 has 18 residues. The germline V gene encodes CDR1 SGHAT and CDR2 FQNNGV. The chain's CDR3 is CASSPRGSGSGEGGEQYF. CDR3 sequence (DNA): TGTGCCAGCAGCCCCCGAGGTAGCGGAAGCGGGGAGGGTGGCGAGCAGTACTTC.

The CDR3 sequence: CASSYRRGYNSPLHF. The CDR3 DNA reads as TGTGCCAGCAGTTACCGCAGGGGTTATAATTCACCCCTCCACTTT. The J gene is TRBJ1-6, the V gene TRBV6-5, with D possibly TRBD1 on 6 matching bases. CDR3 length: 15 residues. Germline lookup yields CDR1 MNHEY and CDR2 SVGAGI. Trimming removed 2 bases at V and 4 bases at J, with 9 bases between.

The chain uses TRBV5-7 and TRBJ1-3; maybe TRBD1 (6 bases). TRBV5-7 is recorded as an ORF, its role being uncertain. Trimming shortened V by 9 bases and J by 0 bases, and 19 bases separated the two germline ends. This CDR3 spans 16 amino acids. CDR3 residues: CANQPGHFPSGNTIYF. CDR3 in DNA: TGTGCCAATCAACCGGGACACTTCCCCTCTGGAAACACCATATATTTT.

This clone has just one count. The CDR3 nucleotides read TGTGCCTGGACCCCGACAGGGGGTGTTGGTTCACCCCTCCACTTT. Translating it yields CAWTPTGGVGSPLHF. The V and J genes are TRBV30 and TRBJ1-6, with TRBD1 matching 9 bases. V trimming: 4 bases; J trimming: 9 bases; junction bases outside the gene matches: 10. Per the germline V gene, CDR1 is GTSNPN and CDR2 is SVGIG (reference sequence). The CDR3 is made up of 15 amino acids.

This chain links TRBV7-9 with TRBJ2-3; tentatively, D is TRBD1 (5 bases). CDR1 and CDR2 (germline): SEHNR, FQNEAQ (reference sequence). The CDR3 covers 15 residues. V was pared by 0 bases and J by 4 bases, with 11 bases between. The CDR3 sequence is CASSLASGYADTQYF. The CDR3 DNA is TGTGCCAGCAGCTTAGCGTCAGGGTACGCAGATACGCAGTATTTT.

Details on this clone: Sequence at one end of the junction differs from germline and may be a read error. This chain joins TRBV7-2 and TRBJ2-1; 10 nucleotides line up with TRBD2. Per germline, CDR1 SGHTA and CDR2 FQGNSA. The CDR3 consists of 15 residues. CDR3 DNA: TGTGCCAGCAGCGTAGCGGGAGGAGGCCACAATGAGCAGTTCTTC. This sequence encodes CASSVAGGGHNEQFF.

This clone was seen once. The chain combines TRBV2 with TRBJ1-5, with D maybe TRBD1 (6 bases). Germline values: CDR1 SNHLY, CDR2 FYNNEI. Trimming removed 5 bases at V and 11 bases at J, with 13 bases between. This CDR3 comprises 12 residues. CDR3 sequence reads: CASSPQGWAQHF. The DNA for the CDR3 is TGTGCCAGCAGTCCACAGGGATGGGCCCAGCATTTT.

The V gene is TRBV6-5, the J gene TRBJ1-2, with 7 nucleotides matching TRBD1. Germline CDR1 MNHEY, CDR2 SVGAGI. This CDR3 region has 14 residues. J was trimmed by 3 bases and V by 6 bases; bases with no gene match: 7. CDR3 protein: CASRDRALDYGYTF. CDR3 coding DNA: TGTGCCAGCAGAGACAGGGCTTTGGACTATGGCTACACCTTC.

This clone has a single count. V is TRBV28 and J is TRBJ2-4, with 11 bases identical to TRBD2. Trimming at V came to 4 bases and at J to 1 base, leaving 3 bases not matched to a gene. The CDR3 is 16 residues long. Per germline, CDR1 MDHEN and CDR2 SYDVKM. The CDR3 DNA reads TGTGCCAGCAGTTCTACTAGCGGGAGTGCCAAAAACATTCAGTACTTC. It is translated as CASSSTSGSAKNIQYF.

This chain links TRBV18 with TRBJ2-3; 7 nucleotides line up with TRBD1. The V segment lost 6 bases and the J segment 2 bases; nucleotides outside the gene matches: 5. The CDR3 sequence is 14 residues long. CDR1 and CDR2 from the germline V gene are KGHSH and LQKENI. CDR3 nucleotide sequence: TGTGCCAGCTCGGAGACAGGGCTCACAGATACGCAGTATTTT. Translating gives CASSETGLTDTQYF. The full variable domain, its missing parts supplied by reference TRBV18 and TRBJ2-3, is NAGVMQNPRHLVRRRGQEARLRCSPMKGHSHVYWYRQLPEEGLKFMVYLQKENIIDESGMPKERFSAEFPKEGPSILRIQQVVRGDSAAYFCASSETGLTDTQYFGPGTRLTVL.

The chain uses TRBV7-2 and TRBJ1-5, with D possibly being TRBD1 (5 bases). Germline V gives CDR1 SGHTA, CDR2 FQGNSA. The CDR3 runs 13 residues. V lost 0 bases and J lost 7, with 7 bases in between. The CDR3 DNA reads as TGTGCCAGCAGCTTAGCTGGACAACAGCCCCAGCATTTT. This translates into CASSLAGQQPQHF.